The clone carrying this TCR beta chain came up once. Per germline, CDR1 SGDLS and CDR2 YYNGEE. Trimming cost V 4 bases and J 8 bases, with 19 bases left between them. This CDR3 spans 15 amino acids. Generated by immunoSEQ multiplex PCR, the TCRdb table keeps only in-frame clones and is missing some. The sample yields approximately 56,000 clones, approximately 87% seen once. The data were obtained in a study of OX40 agonist ivuxolimab in advanced cancers. The source material was CD4+ or CD8+ T cells sorted from blood, sampled in a trial of the OX40 agonist ivuxolimab. This chain joins TRBV9 and TRBJ2-1, with D possibly being TRBD2 (6 bases). This clonotype originated in an adult with an advanced solid tumor such as melanoma, head and neck, liver or kidney cancer. CDR3 protein: CASSSRGGGPDEQFF. Here the CDR3 DNA reads TGTGCCAGCAGCTCAAGGGGTGGAGGGCCTGATGAGCAGTTCTTC.